This T cell receptor beta chain was sequenced in a study of CD8+ T cells in alopecia areata. cDNA prepared by RNA extraction and subsequent reverse transcription served as the template for sequencing. Method: immunoSEQ multiplex PCR; TCRdb's copy keeps in-frame clones and lacks some. The sample lists 200,000 to 250,000 clones, around two fifths seen once, with almost 0.5% in the top ten. Study results and limitations: In patients, TCRs were shared less clearly than in mice, and HLA may possibly be involved.

This clone has a count of ten or more. Antigen: not known. Per germline, CDR1 SGHRS and CDR2 YFSETQ. The V and J ends lost 3 bases and 4 bases, in that order; junction bases with no gene match: 6. The CDR3 length is 14 residues. Treatment described: oral pan-JAK inhibitor, 5-10 mg twice daily. Sampling of alopecia areata patients yielded lesional scalp punch biopsies as well as peripheral blood. V gene TRBV5-1 combines with J gene TRBJ2-5; the match to TRBD2 covers 7 bases. Sequences were derived from CD4+ T cells sorted from blood, sampled around week 30, from a patient treated with tofacitinib. The receptor was isolated from a human donor with alopecia areata. CDR3 DNA: TGCGCCAGCAGCTGGAGCGGGAACGGAGAGACCCAGTACTTC. As protein: CASSWSGNGETQYF.